The 30 T cell receptor beta chains below all came from one sample that was sequenced in a study of blood T cell repertoires in COVID-19. Assay: immunoSEQ multiplex PCR; the TCRdb copy retains only in-frame clones and omits some. The data show about 240,000 clones, with around 86% seen just once and about 3.3% held by the top ten. The sample was PBMCs or T cells enriched from blood (not recorded which). The receptor set was obtained from a woman in her thirties or forties with acute COVID-19.

The chain couples TRBV27 to TRBJ1-4; 9 bases are shared with TRBD1. Germline values: CDR1 MNHEY, CDR2 SMNVEV (reference sequence). With V trimmed by 7 bases and J by 8 bases, 5 bases remained unmatched. The CDR3 covers 13 residues. The CDR3 bases are TGTGCCAGCAAGGACAGGGGAGGAGAAAAACTGTTTTTT. Its translation: CASKDRGGEKLFF.

The chain is built from TRBV6-6 and TRBJ1-1; D might be TRBD1 (6 bases). CDR3 size: 15 residues. The V end lost 6 bases, the J end lost 0 bases, and 14 bases lay between the germline ends. Germline V gene lookup returns CDR1 MNHNY and CDR2 SVGAGI (reference sequence). CDR3 in amino acids: CASRPAGEMNTEAFF. In DNA form, the CDR3 reads TGTGCCAGCAGGCCCGCAGGGGAGATGAACACTGAAGCTTTCTTT.

The rearrangement uses TRBV11-2 and TRBJ2-7, with 11 nucleotides matching TRBD1. CDR3 length equals 18 residues. Germline assignment: CDR1 SGHAT and CDR2 FQNNGV. With 4 bases clipped from V and 3 bases from J, the junction kept 14 bases outside the gene matches. Written as DNA, the CDR3 is TGTGCCAGCAGCTCTGGACAGGGGGCCCCCCTTGGGAGCTACGAGCAGTACTTC. This translates into CASSSGQGAPLGSYEQYF.

This chain joins TRBV24-1 and TRBJ2-1; tentative D call: TRBD2 (5 bases). CDR3 size: 15 residues. Trimming took off 3 bases at V and 3 bases at J, with 11 bases between the two ends. Germline CDR1 is KGHDR and CDR2 is SFDVKD. CDR3 amino acids: CATSDARTDYNEQFF. In nucleotides, the CDR3 is TGTGCCACCAGTGATGCGAGGACTGACTACAATGAGCAGTTCTTC.

V usage is TRBV30 and J usage is TRBJ1-6, with D perhaps TRBD1 (5 bases). V was trimmed by 3 bases and J by 9 bases, leaving 15 bases between them. The CDR3 runs 14 residues. Germline V gene lookup returns CDR1 GTSNPN and CDR2 SVGIG (reference sequence). Here the CDR3 DNA reads TGTGCCTGGAGCGACGCTTGGGGCAGTTCACCCCTCCACTTT. Protein: CAWSDAWGSSPLHF.

This chain connects TRBV28 to TRBJ1-1; TRBD1 is a possible D gene (5 bases). The CDR3 runs 11 residues. V lost 7 bases and J 8 bases, leaving 11 bases between the germline ends. Germline V gene lookup returns CDR1 MDHEN and CDR2 SYDVKM. The CDR3 coding sequence is TGTGCCAGCACCGGGGGGGAAGAAGCTTTCTTT. Encoded protein: CASTGGEEAFF.

The chain employs TRBV4-2 and TRBJ1-2; perhaps TRBD1 as D (5 bases). The CDR3 totals 15 residues. Trimming removed 3 bases from V and 4 bases from J, with 15 bases in between. The germline V gene encodes CDR1 LGHNA and CDR2 YNFKEQ. The CDR3 loop is CASSQGGERLYGYTF. DNA for the CDR3: TGTGCCAGCAGCCAGGGGGGAGAGAGGCTCTATGGCTACACCTTC.

This rearrangement joins TRBV28 to TRBJ1-6; TRBD1 matches 7 bases. The length of the CDR3 is 15 residues. Looked up from germline, CDR1 is MDHEN and CDR2 is SYDVKM. V shed 7 bases, J shed 4 bases, and the junction held 7 bases outside the gene matches. The CDR3 protein is CASTQGQRYNSPLHF. DNA for the CDR3: TGTGCCAGCACCCAGGGACAGCGGTATAATTCACCCCTCCACTTT.

The genes are TRBV19 and TRBJ2-7; 7 positions match TRBD2. The J segment lost 4 bases and the V segment lost 3 bases, leaving 6 bases of the junction unmatched. CDR1 and CDR2 from the germline V gene are LNHDA and SQIVND (reference sequence). The CDR3 length is 14 residues. The CDR3 spells CASSIGLDMYEQYF. In nucleotides, the CDR3 is TGTGCCAGTAGTATCGGACTAGATATGTACGAGCAGTACTTC.

The rearrangement links TRBV7-2 to TRBJ2-7; 11 bases match TRBD2. V gave up 5 bases and J gave up 2 bases; unmatched junction bases: 2. CDR1 is SGHTA and CDR2 is FQGNSA in the germline V gene. There are 14 residues in the CDR3. In nucleotides, the CDR3 is TGTGCCAGCAGCAATAGCGGGAGGGCCTACGAGCAGTACTTC. This codes for CASSNSGRAYEQYF.

The J gene is TRBJ1-1, the V gene TRBV18; D uncertain. Trimming stripped 1 base from V and 4 bases from J, with 13 bases between. This CDR3 has 15 residues. Germline V gene lookup returns CDR1 KGHSH and CDR2 LQKENI. The CDR3 sequence: CASSPLLGRSTEAFF. The CDR3 DNA follows: TGTGCCAGCTCACCACTATTAGGGAGGAGCACTGAAGCTTTCTTT.

The chain has TRBV3-1 (or the pseudogene TRBV3-2) and TRBJ1-3, with unresolved D. The germline CDR1 and CDR2 sequences are LGHDT and YNNKEL (reference sequence). V was cut by 3 bases and J by 0 bases, with 6 bases left in between. The CDR3 has 14 residues. The CDR3 DNA reads as TGTGCCAGCAGCCAGGCTTACTCTGGAAACACCATATATTTT. Encoded protein: CASSQAYSGNTIYF.

The V and J genes are TRBV6-5 and TRBJ2-1, with 7 nucleotides matching TRBD2. With 6 bases clipped from V and 4 bases from J, the junction kept 9 bases outside the gene matches. Germline V gene sequence: CDR1 MNHEY, CDR2 SVGAGI. CDR3 size: 15 residues. The CDR3 protein is CASRSSGGGYNEQFF. The CDR3 DNA reads TGTGCCAGCAGGAGTTCGGGAGGAGGATACAATGAGCAGTTCTTC.

The chain links TRBV24-1 to TRBJ2-2, with a tentative D call TRBD2 (6 bases). CDR3 length: 12 amino acids. Germline assignment: CDR1 KGHDR and CDR2 SFDVKD. V dropped 12 bases and J dropped 1 base, with 8 bases sitting between them. The CDR3 region is CASGGNTGELFF. Here the CDR3 DNA reads TGTGCCTCCGGGGGGAACACCGGGGAGCTGTTTTTT.

This chain connects TRBV21-1 to TRBJ2-1; the tabulated D call, TRBD1, remains unverified against the DNA. TRBV21-1 is an annotated pseudogene. The CDR3 length is 17 residues. The CDR3 region is CASSGPHRTGENNEQFF. The CDR3 DNA reads as TGTGCCAGCAGCGGTCCCCACCGGACAGGGGAGAACAATGAGCAGTTCTTC.

V usage is TRBV14 and J usage is TRBJ2-1; 9 bases line up with TRBD2. The germline CDR1 and CDR2 sequences are SGHDN and FVKESK. With 0 bases clipped from V and 6 bases from J, the junction kept 12 bases outside the gene matches. The CDR3 sequence is 18 residues long. CDR3: CASSQDPQGREGLNEQFF. In DNA, the CDR3 is TGTGCCAGCAGCCAAGACCCTCAGGGGCGGGAGGGTCTCAATGAGCAGTTCTTC.

The chain has TRBV9 and TRBJ2-1, with TRBD2 matching over 8 bases. After removal of 5 bases from V and 3 bases from J, the junction contained 7 bases not matched to a gene. The CDR3 runs to 15 residues. Germline V gene sequence: CDR1 SGDLS, CDR2 YYNGEE. CDR3 bases: TGTGCCAGCAGTTTAGCGGGATTCAGCTACAATGAGCAGTTCTTC. Amino acid sequence: CASSLAGFSYNEQFF.

The V and J genes are TRBV15 and TRBJ1-2; D is possibly TRBD1 (6 bases). Between the trimmed V and J ends, which lost 5 bases and 6 bases, there was a span of 19 bases. This CDR3 region has 15 residues. Germline-derived CDR1 and CDR2 are LNHNV and YYDKDF (reference sequence). This chain's CDR3 is CATSRGGGAGNGYTF. CDR3 DNA sequence: TGTGCCACCAGCCGAGGAGGGGGGGCGGGAAATGGCTACACCTTC.

The J gene is TRBJ2-7, the V gene TRBV13; a weak D match, TRBD2 (7 bases). CDR1 is PRHDT, CDR2 FYEKMQ, per germline (reference sequence). Trimming took off 5 bases at V and 4 bases at J, with 18 bases between the two ends. The CDR3 length is 15 residues. CDR3 residues: CASSARLGGAYEQYF. The CDR3 DNA reads TGTGCCAGCAGCGCCCGGCTTGGGGGGGCGTACGAGCAGTACTTC. Based on the CDR3 plus reference TRBV13 and TRBJ2-7, the full variable domain is AAGVIQSPRHLIKEKRETATLKCYPIPRHDTVYWYQQGPGQDPQFLISFYEKMQSDKGSIPDRFSAQQFSDYHSELNMSSLELGDSALYFCASSARLGGAYEQYFGPGTRLTVT.

The genes are TRBV5-4 and TRBJ2-1; TRBD1 might be the D (6 bases). V gave up 0 bases and J gave up 4 bases, with 11 bases separating them. The CDR3 runs 15 residues. Germline values: CDR1 SGHNT, CDR2 YYREEE (reference sequence). The chain's CDR3 is CASSLDRAEYNEQFF. CDR3 DNA sequence: TGTGCCAGCAGCTTGGACAGGGCGGAATACAATGAGCAGTTCTTC.

This clone was recorded once. The J gene is TRBJ2-7, the V gene TRBV30; perhaps TRBD1 as D (6 bases). The CDR3 runs to 14 residues. Germline assignment: CDR1 GTSNPN and CDR2 SVGIG (reference sequence). V was clipped by 0 bases and J by 3 bases, with 12 bases between them. The CDR3 sequence: CAWSVGGVGYEQYF. The CDR3 region has the DNA TGTGCCTGGAGTGTAGGGGGTGTCGGCTACGAGCAGTACTTC.

The V gene is TRBV2, the J gene TRBJ1-2; D is ambiguous. Germline CDR1 and CDR2: SNHLY and FYNNEI. The CDR3 is 13 residues long. Trimming shortened V by 1 base and J by 4 bases, and 7 bases separated the two germline ends. The CDR3 DNA follows: TGTGCCAGCAGTGAAGTCCTAGGCTATGGCTACACCTTC. It is translated as CASSEVLGYGYTF.

CDR3 DNA: TGTGCCAGTCAAGAAACAGGTATTATCTCTGGAAACACCATATATTTT. Encoded protein: CASQETGIISGNTIYF. V gene TRBV28 combines with J gene TRBJ1-3; D might be TRBD1 (5 bases). Trimming cost V 9 bases and J 0 bases, with 18 bases left between them. The CDR3 runs to 16 residues. From germline, CDR1 is MDHEN and CDR2 SYDVKM.

The J gene is TRBJ2-5, the V gene TRBV5-4; D may be TRBD1 (6 bases). Trimming took off 3 bases at V and 4 bases at J, with 10 bases between the two ends. Germline V CDR1 and CDR2: SGHNT, YYREEE (reference sequence). The CDR3 contains 13 residues. The CDR3 protein is CASSSGTSETQYF. CDR3 sequence (DNA): TGTGCCAGCAGCTCCGGGACATCAGAGACCCAGTACTTC.

In its sample, this clone was seen once. The rearrangement links TRBV6-5 to TRBJ1-2; 9 bases are shared with TRBD1. CDR1 MNHEY and CDR2 SVGAGI come from the germline V gene. J was trimmed by 6 bases and V by 7 bases; bases with no gene match: 3. The CDR3 contains 12 residues. Here the CDR3 reads CASTGTGNGYTF. In DNA form, the CDR3 reads TGTGCCAGCACCGGGACAGGGAATGGCTACACCTTC.

The J gene is TRBJ2-3, the V gene TRBV11-2; 10 bases agree with TRBD2. This CDR3 has 17 residues. Germline lookup yields CDR1 SGHAT and CDR2 FQNNGV. J was trimmed by 2 bases and V by 1 base; bases with no gene match: 6. The CDR3 spells CASSLVALAGYTDTQYF. The CDR3 DNA follows: TGTGCCAGCAGCTTAGTCGCACTAGCGGGATACACAGATACGCAGTATTTT.

The gene calls are TRBV19 and TRBJ1-2, with a weak D call TRBD1 (6 bases). This CDR3 has 13 amino acids. The V end was cut by 6 bases, the J end by 3 bases, with 11 bases between. Looked up from germline, CDR1 is LNHDA and CDR2 is SQIVND (reference sequence). For the CDR3, the DNA is TGTGCCAGTAGGCTACAGGGATACTATGGCTACACCTTC. Translation: CASRLQGYYGYTF.

J is TRBJ2-1 and V is TRBV4-2, with 7 bases lining up with TRBD2. V dropped 4 bases and J dropped 6; count of bases not matched to a gene: 12. The CDR3 totals 16 residues. Germline-derived CDR1 and CDR2 are LGHNA and YNFKEQ. The chain's CDR3 is CASSLHRDYPLNEQFF. CDR3 coding DNA: TGTGCCAGCAGCCTCCACCGGGACTACCCCCTCAATGAGCAGTTCTTC.

This sequence joins TRBV5-4 and TRBJ1-3; D might be TRBD1 (6 bases). V lost 4 bases to trimming and J lost 4 bases, with 12 bases between them. This CDR3 has 14 amino acids. Germline CDR1 SGHNT, CDR2 YYREEE (reference sequence). The CDR3 region is CASSLRGGGNTIYF. For the CDR3, the DNA is TGTGCCAGCAGCCTCAGGGGCGGAGGAAACACCATATATTTT.

The chain recombines TRBV11-3 with TRBJ2-1; 10 bases match TRBD1. After removal of 1 base from V and 5 bases from J, the junction contained 5 bases not matched to a gene. Germline-derived CDR1 and CDR2 are SGHNT and YENEEA. The CDR3 runs 16 residues. The CDR3 DNA reads TGTGCCAGCAGCTTAGTTCCGGGACAGGGGAACAATGAGCAGTTCTTC. This codes for CASSLVPGQGNNEQFF.